A selection of T cell receptor beta chains follows, all from one sample in a study of blood T cell repertoires in COVID-19. The assay was immunoSEQ multiplex PCR, and TCRdb's table has in-frame clones only and misses some. The sample carries more than 150,000 clones, around 87% recorded once. The sequencing sample was made of peripheral blood. All receptors derive from a woman between 35 and 50 years old with acute or convalescent COVID-19. The CDR3 runs from the conserved cysteine through the conserved F or W. A D gene is named only where the DNA matches it firmly. Clone size is stated in some rows and not others, as once, few, many or a class when expanded.

>NA|NA|TRBV7-8|TRBJ1-1
CASSTENTEAFF
TGTGCCAGCAGTACAGAGAACACTGAAGCTTTCTTT
>NA|TRBD1|TRBV11-3|TRBJ2-5
CASSPNPGQGGETQYF
TGTGCCAGCAGCCCCAACCCGGGACAGGGCGGCGAGACCCAGTACTTC
>NA|NA|TRBV7-9|TRBJ2-7
CASSHVVRGNDEQYF
TGTGCCAGCAGCCATGTGGTTAGGGGAAACGACGAGCAGTACTTC
>once|TRBD1|TRBV9|TRBJ1-6
CASSETGNRSPLHF
TGTGCCAGCAGCGAGACAGGGAACCGCTCACCCCTCCACTTT
>NA|NA|TRBV4-1|TRBJ2-7
CTSSRDEAGSYEQYF
TGCACCAGCAGCAGAGACGAGGCCGGTTCCTACGAGCAGTACTTC
>NA|NA|TRBV9|TRBJ1-2
CASSVDGRVEGYTF
TGTGCCAGCAGCGTAGATGGCAGGGTTGAGGGCTACACCTTC
>NA|TRBD2|TRBV6-1|TRBJ2-1
CASSEMSLGTSQLSYNEQFF
TGTGCCAGCAGTGAAATGAGCTTAGGGACTAGCCAATTATCCTACAATGAGCAGTTCTTC
>few|NA|TRBV29-1|TRBJ2-3
CSAVSDTGTDTQYF
TGCAGCGCCGTATCCGACACAGGCACAGATACGCAGTATTTT
>NA|NA|TRBV28|TRBJ1-2
CASSRSRATYGYTF
TGTGCCAGCAGTCGAAGCAGGGCGACCTATGGCTACACCTTC
>NA|NA|TRBV15|TRBJ1-5
CATSRGWRDQPQHF
TGTGCCACCAGCAGAGGCTGGAGAGATCAGCCCCAGCATTTT
>NA|NA|TRBV14|TRBJ2-1
CASSQYGMGNEQFF
TGTGCCAGCAGCCAATACGGGATGGGGAATGAGCAGTTCTTC
>NA|TRBD1|TRBV27|TRBJ1-4
CASSFGTGVDSSEKLFF
TGTGCCAGCAGTTTCGGGACAGGGGTAGATAGTAGTGAAAAACTGTTTTTT
>NA|NA|TRBV7-3|TRBJ2-2
CASSNSPGELFF
TGTGCCAGCAGCAATAGCCCCGGGGAGCTGTTTTTT
>NA|NA|TRBV14|TRBJ1-3
CASSQGQGEPNTIYF
TGTGCCAGCAGCCAGGGGCAGGGCGAACCAAACACCATATATTTT
>NA|TRBD1|TRBV5-1|TRBJ1-2
CASRPPDRGYGYTF
TGCGCCAGCAGACCCCCCGACAGGGGTTATGGCTACACCTTC
>NA|TRBD2|TRBV9|TRBJ2-1
CASSVEDTWRGENEQFF
TGTGCCAGCAGCGTAGAGGACACCTGGCGGGGGGAGAATGAGCAGTTCTTC
>NA|NA|TRBV30|TRBJ1-1
CAWSVSRGGRGTEAFF
TGTGCCTGGAGTGTATCCAGGGGCGGTCGGGGCACTGAAGCTTTCTTT
>NA|TRBD1|TRBV23-1|TRBJ2-7
CASSQTQTGPGEQYF
TGCGCCAGCAGTCAAACCCAGACAGGGCCGGGGGAGCAGTACTTC
>NA|TRBD1|TRBV5-1|TRBJ2-5
CASSLPLTGTAQETQYF
TGCGCCAGCAGCTTGCCCCTCACCGGGACAGCCCAAGAGACCCAGTACTTC
>NA|NA|TRBV4-2|TRBJ2-1
CASSQDSGSISNEQFF
TGTGCCAGCAGCCAAGACAGCGGCTCAATTAGCAATGAGCAGTTCTTC
>NA|NA|TRBV6-5|TRBJ1-2
CASLREKGYGYTF
TGTGCCAGCCTCAGGGAAAAGGGCTATGGCTACACCTTC
>NA|TRBD2|TRBV9|TRBJ2-1
CASSVAPSAFSGSSYNEQFF
TGTGCCAGCAGCGTAGCTCCTTCGGCCTTTAGCGGGAGCTCCTACAATGAGCAGTTCTTC
>NA|NA|TRBV9|TRBJ1-1
CASSVVGEMNTEAFF
TGTGCCAGCAGCGTAGTAGGAGAGATGAACACTGAAGCTTTCTTT
>NA|NA|TRBV7-8|TRBJ1-5
CASSPYRVRGNQPQHF
TGTGCCAGCAGCCCTTACAGGGTTAGGGGCAATCAGCCCCAGCATTTT
>NA|NA|TRBV6-6|TRBJ1-6
CASRLHSSYNSPLHF
TGTGCCAGCAGACTACATTCCTCCTATAATTCACCCCTCCACTTT
>NA|TRBD2|TRBV19|TRBJ2-7
CASSPISGTSGTYEQYF
TGTGCCAGTAGTCCGATCTCCGGGACTAGCGGAACCTACGAGCAGTACTTC
>once|NA|TRBV13|TRBJ2-7
CASSLQGTYEQYF
TGTGCCAGCAGCTTACAGGGAACCTACGAGCAGTACTTC
>NA|TRBD2|TRBV4-1|TRBJ2-7
CASSEGTSGRYEQYF
TGCGCCAGCTCCGAAGGGACTAGCGGGAGGTACGAGCAGTACTTC
>NA|NA|TRBV5-4|TRBJ2-1
CASSFAGRSYNEQFF
TGTGCCAGCAGCTTCGCGGGACGCTCCTACAATGAGCAGTTCTTC
>NA|NA|TRBV27|TRBJ1-1
CASSLYSRANTEAFF
TGTGCCAGCAGTTTGTACAGCAGGGCGAACACTGAAGCTTTCTTT
>NA|TRBD1|TRBV19|TRBJ1-5
CASSITRGDNQPQHF
TGTGCCAGTAGTATTACCAGGGGGGACAATCAGCCCCAGCATTTT
>NA|NA|TRBV9|TRBJ2-1
CASSVASSNNEQFF
TGTGCCAGCAGCGTGGCTAGCAGCAACAATGAGCAGTTCTTC
>NA|TRBD1|TRBV5-1|TRBJ1-6
CASTTGDLPYNSPLHF
TGCGCCAGCACGACAGGGGACCTACCCTATAATTCACCCCTCCACTTT
>NA|TRBD2|TRBV6-4|TRBJ2-3
CASSDSPPSGTSTDTQYF
TGTGCCAGCAGTGACTCACCCCCTAGCGGGACTAGCACAGATACGCAGTATTTT
>once|NA|TRBV4-1|TRBJ1-2
CASSQAPGNLNYGYTF
TGCGCCAGCAGCCAAGCTCCAGGGAATCTTAACTATGGCTACACCTTC
>NA|TRBD2|TRBV7-9|TRBJ2-1
CASSLDQTSGGANEQFF
TGTGCCAGCAGCTTAGACCAAACTAGCGGGGGGGCAAATGAGCAGTTCTTC
>NA|NA|TRBV4-1|TRBJ1-1
CASSQGALGGTEAFF
TGCGCCAGCAGCCAAGGGGCCTTGGGGGGCACTGAAGCTTTCTTT
>NA|NA|TRBV9|TRBJ1-2
CASSVSGGGDGYTF
TGTGCCAGCAGCGTATCGGGTGGTGGAGATGGCTACACCTTC
>NA|NA|TRBV25-1|TRBJ1-1
CASSESGFTEAFF
TGTGCCAGCAGTGAATCGGGTTTCACTGAAGCTTTCTTT
>NA|TRBD1|TRBV4-2|TRBJ1-2
CASSHTGDLDGYTF
TGTGCCAGCAGCCATACAGGGGATCTCGATGGCTACACCTTC
>NA|NA|TRBV4-2|TRBJ2-7
CASSQAGSSGEQYF
TGTGCCAGCAGCCAGGCCGGGTCCTCGGGGGAGCAGTACTTC